This T cell receptor (beta chain) was documented in a study of blood T cell repertoires in COVID-19. CDR1 LNHDA and CDR2 SQIVND come from the germline V gene (reference sequence). The CDR3 length is 15 residues. V shed 6 bases and J shed 0 bases, with 12 bases lying between them. In assigning cohorts, the study relied on participant-reported clinical history. Some clones are missing from TCRdb's copy, which holds only in-frame ones; the method was immunoSEQ multiplex PCR. The sample has about 260,000 clones; approximately 89% are singletons. The V gene is TRBV19, the J gene TRBJ1-5; D is unclear. Sample: PBMCs or T cells enriched from blood (not recorded which). The clonotype comes from a man aged 40-49 years who had been exposed to COVID-19. The CDR3 spells CASRTDKNSNQPQHF. The CDR3 region has the DNA TGTGCCAGTAGGACCGACAAGAATAGCAATCAGCCCCAGCATTTT. Together with reference TRBV19 and TRBJ1-5, the CDR3 gives the full variable domain: DGGITQSPKYLFRKEGQNVTLSCEQNLNHDAMYWYRQDPGQGLRLIYYSQIVNDFQKGDIAEGYSVSREKKESFPLTVTSAQKNPTAFYLCASRTDKNSNQPQHFGDGTRLSIL.